This T cell receptor beta chain was observed in a study of cytomegalovirus exposure and HLA in healthy donors. The CDR3 consists of 17 residues. The V end was cut by 0 bases, the J end by 0 bases, with 13 bases between. Germline V gene data show CDR1 as LNHNV and CDR2 as YYDKDF (reference sequence). With 60 Vbeta and 13 Jbeta primers, the PCR was carried out. The data were produced by immunoSEQ multiplex PCR, yet TCRdb's version contains in-frame clones alone and is incomplete. In all, the sample yields 70,000 or so clones. The clonotype comes from a female donor in good health and CMV-seropositive. Sequencing was done on a sample of PBMCs. The V gene is TRBV15, the J gene TRBJ2-3; D gene ambiguous. The CDR3 sequence is CATSRDWAVGSTDTQYF. CDR3 coding DNA: TGTGCCACCAGCAGAGATTGGGCAGTTGGGAGCACAGATACGCAGTATTTT.